This entry concerns a single TCR beta chain. Antigen unknown. This sample is part of a study of cytomegalovirus exposure and HLA in healthy donors. Study-level background: Among the approximately 400 genotyped donors, more than 70% were placed in the Caucasian-associated ancestry cluster. Study observations and caveats: The majority of TCR sequences were rare, yet some public TCRs appeared in many donors. Most CMV-associated TCR beta chains appeared HLA-restricted in a later analysis.

The CDR3 is 18 residues long. V lost 0 bases and J lost 0, with 15 bases in between. Germline CDR1 MGHRA, CDR2 YSYEKL. Vbeta (60) and Jbeta (13) primers were used in the PCR. Measured with immunoSEQ multiplex PCR; TCRdb has only the in-frame clones, and not every one. The sample has roughly 100,000 clones, around 80% seen once; the top ten hold 2% to 3%. All the people who gave samples were healthy bone marrow donors. The gene calls are TRBV4-1 and TRBJ1-5; TRBD1 might be the D (5 bases). The receptor was derived from a man aged 35-49 years in good health and CMV-seronegative. The sequencing input was PBMCs. CDR3 sequence: CASSQDLTASLSNQPQHF. The CDR3 DNA sequence: TGCGCCAGCAGCCAAGATCTGACAGCGTCGCTTAGCAATCAGCCCCAGCATTTT.